This note documents a single T cell receptor beta chain sequence. Its specificity is unknown. Trimming stripped 6 bases from V and 0 bases from J, with 9 bases between. The germline CDR1 and CDR2 sequences are SGHTA and FQGNSA. The CDR3 loop spans 14 amino acids. The data were taken from a study of follicular helper T cells after annual influenza vaccination. Method: immunoSEQ multiplex PCR; TCRdb's copy keeps in-frame clones and lacks some. The sample records over 11,000 clones, approximately 84% being singletons. Broader study findings: ICOS+CD38+ cTfh clonality tracked population frequency, and its change tracked circulating plasmablast change. Day 7 ICOS+CD38+ clones later appeared mostly in ICOS-CD38- cTfh.

Specified time point: 2014-2015 season, pre-vaccination. No donor had influenza vaccine in the prior 6 months; all lived in the community. Donors with HIV/AIDS, active malignancy, immunomodulators or active illness were excluded. The source material was CXCR5- memory CD4+ T cells sorted from blood, sampled on the day of influenza vaccination. This clonotype was sampled from an adult who received the influenza vaccine. This rearrangement joins TRBV7-2 to TRBJ2-4; D gene unclear. The CDR3 here is CASSPLLAKNIQYF. DNA of the CDR3: TGTGCCAGCAGTCCACTTTTAGCCAAAAACATTCAGTACTTC.